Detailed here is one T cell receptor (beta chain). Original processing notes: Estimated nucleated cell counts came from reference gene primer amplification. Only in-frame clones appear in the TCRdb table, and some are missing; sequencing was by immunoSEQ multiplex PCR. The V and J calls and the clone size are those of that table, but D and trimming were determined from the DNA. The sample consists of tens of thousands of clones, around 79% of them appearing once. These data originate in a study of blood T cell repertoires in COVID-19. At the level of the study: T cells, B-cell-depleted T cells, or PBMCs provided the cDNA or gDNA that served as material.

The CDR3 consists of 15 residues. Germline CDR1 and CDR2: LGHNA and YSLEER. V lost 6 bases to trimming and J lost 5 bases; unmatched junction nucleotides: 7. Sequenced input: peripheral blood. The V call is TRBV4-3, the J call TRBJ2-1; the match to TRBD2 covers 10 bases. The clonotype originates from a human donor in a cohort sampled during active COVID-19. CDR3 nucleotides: TGCGCCAGCAGAGCCGGGACTAGCGTAAACAATGAGCAGTTCTTC. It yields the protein CASRAGTSVNNEQFF.